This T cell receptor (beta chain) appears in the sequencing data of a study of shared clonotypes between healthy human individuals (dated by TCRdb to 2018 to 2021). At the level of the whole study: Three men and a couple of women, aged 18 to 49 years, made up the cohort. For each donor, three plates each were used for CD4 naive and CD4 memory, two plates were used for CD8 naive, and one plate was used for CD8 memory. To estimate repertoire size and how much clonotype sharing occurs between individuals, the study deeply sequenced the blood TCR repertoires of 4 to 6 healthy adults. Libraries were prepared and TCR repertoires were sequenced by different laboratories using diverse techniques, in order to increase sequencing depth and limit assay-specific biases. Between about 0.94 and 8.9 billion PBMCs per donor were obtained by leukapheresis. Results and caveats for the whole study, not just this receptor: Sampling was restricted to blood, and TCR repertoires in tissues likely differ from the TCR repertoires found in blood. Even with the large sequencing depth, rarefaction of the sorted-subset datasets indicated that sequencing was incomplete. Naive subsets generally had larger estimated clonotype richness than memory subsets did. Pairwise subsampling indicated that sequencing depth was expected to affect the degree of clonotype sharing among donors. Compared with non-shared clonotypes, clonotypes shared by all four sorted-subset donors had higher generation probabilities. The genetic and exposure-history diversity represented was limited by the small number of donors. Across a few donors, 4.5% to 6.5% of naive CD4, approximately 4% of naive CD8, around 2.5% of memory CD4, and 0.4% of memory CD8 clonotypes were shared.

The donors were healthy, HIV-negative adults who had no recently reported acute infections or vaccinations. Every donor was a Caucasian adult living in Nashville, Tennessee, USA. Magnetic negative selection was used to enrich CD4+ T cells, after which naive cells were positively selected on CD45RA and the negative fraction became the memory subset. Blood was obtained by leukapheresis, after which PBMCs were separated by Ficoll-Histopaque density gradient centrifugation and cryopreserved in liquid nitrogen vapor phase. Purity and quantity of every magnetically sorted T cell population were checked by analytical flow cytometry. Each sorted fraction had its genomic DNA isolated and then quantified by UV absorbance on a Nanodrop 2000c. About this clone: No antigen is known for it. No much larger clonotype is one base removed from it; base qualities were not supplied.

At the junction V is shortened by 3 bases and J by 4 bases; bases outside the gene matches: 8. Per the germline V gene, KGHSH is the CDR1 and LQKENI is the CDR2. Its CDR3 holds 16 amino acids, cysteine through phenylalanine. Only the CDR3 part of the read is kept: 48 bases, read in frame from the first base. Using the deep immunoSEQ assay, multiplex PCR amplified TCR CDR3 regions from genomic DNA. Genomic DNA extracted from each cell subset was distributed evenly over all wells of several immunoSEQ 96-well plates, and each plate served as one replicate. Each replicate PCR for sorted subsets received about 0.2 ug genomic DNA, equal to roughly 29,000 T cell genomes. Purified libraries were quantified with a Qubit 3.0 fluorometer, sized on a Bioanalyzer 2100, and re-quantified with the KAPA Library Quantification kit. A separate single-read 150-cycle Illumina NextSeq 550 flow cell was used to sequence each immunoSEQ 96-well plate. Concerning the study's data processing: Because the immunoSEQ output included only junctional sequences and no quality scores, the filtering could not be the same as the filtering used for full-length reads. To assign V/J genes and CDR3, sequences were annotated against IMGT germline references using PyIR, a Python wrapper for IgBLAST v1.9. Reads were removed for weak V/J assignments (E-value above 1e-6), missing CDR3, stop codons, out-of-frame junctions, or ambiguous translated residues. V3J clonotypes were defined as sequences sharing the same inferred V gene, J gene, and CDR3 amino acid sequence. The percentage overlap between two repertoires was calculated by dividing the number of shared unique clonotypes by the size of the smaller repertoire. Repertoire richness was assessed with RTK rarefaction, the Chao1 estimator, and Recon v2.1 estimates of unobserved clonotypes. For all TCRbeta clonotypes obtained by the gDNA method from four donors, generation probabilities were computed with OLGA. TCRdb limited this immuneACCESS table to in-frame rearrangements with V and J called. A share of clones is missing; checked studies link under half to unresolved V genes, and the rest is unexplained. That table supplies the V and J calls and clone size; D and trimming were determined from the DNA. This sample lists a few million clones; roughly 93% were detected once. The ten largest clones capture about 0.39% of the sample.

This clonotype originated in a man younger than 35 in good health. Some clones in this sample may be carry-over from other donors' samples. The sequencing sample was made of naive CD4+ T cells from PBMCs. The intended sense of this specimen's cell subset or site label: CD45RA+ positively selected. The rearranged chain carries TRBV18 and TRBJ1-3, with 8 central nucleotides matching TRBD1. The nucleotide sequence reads TGTGCCAGCTCACCCCAGACAGGGGCCGGCGGAAACACCATATATTTT. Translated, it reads CASSPQTGAGGNTIYF.